The present TCR beta chain was sequenced within a study of Tregs in tolerant kidney transplant recipients. Trimming took 3 bases from V and 6 from J; bases not matched to a gene: 5. The germline gives CDR1 LNHDA, CDR2 SQIVND (reference sequence). The CDR3 is made up of 14 amino acids. Data came from immunoSEQ multiplex PCR; TCRdb stores just in-frame clones and leaves some out. This sample has 110,000 or so clones, with 90% found just once. Here the sequenced sample was CD4+ T cells from blood, taken before the transplant. The rearrangement links TRBV19 to TRBJ1-1; 9 bases agree with TRBD1. The sequence was obtained from a human donor who received a combined kidney and bone marrow transplant. This chain's CDR3 is CASSIGTGSAEAFF. The CDR3 DNA reads as TGTGCCAGTAGTATCGGGACAGGGTCCGCTGAAGCTTTCTTT.